This T cell receptor beta chain was profiled in a study of CD8+ T cells in alopecia areata. This sample's treatment: oral pan-JAK inhibitor, 5-10 mg twice daily. Extracted RNA was reverse transcribed into cDNA, the sequencing template. Using immunoSEQ multiplex PCR, the repertoire was profiled, and TCRdb retains in-frame clones only, with some absent. The sample has about 160,000 clones; 55% to 75% are singletons. Germline-derived CDR1 and CDR2 are SQVTM and ANQGSEA. The CDR3 loop spans 15 amino acids. The V gene end was trimmed by 7 bases and the J gene end by 2 bases; junction bases not matched to a gene: 8.

Sequencing was performed on CD4+ T cells sorted from blood, taken at week 4, from a patient treated with tofacitinib. The clonotype originates from a human donor with alopecia areata. This rearrangement joins TRBV29-1 to TRBJ1-2; 12 bases are shared with TRBD1. This CDR3 reads CSAAGQGAGNYGYTF. The DNA of the CDR3 is TGCAGCGCCGCGGGACAGGGGGCGGGGAACTATGGCTACACCTTC.